A selection of T cell receptor beta chains follows, all from one sample in a study of CD8+ T cells in alopecia areata. The method was immunoSEQ multiplex PCR; TCRdb's version includes in-frame clones alone and lacks a portion of them. The sample comprises approximately 180,000 clones, under 80% of which are singletons, and approximately 1.2% rests with the top ten. The starting material was CD4+ T cells sorted from blood, obtained at week 49, from a patient treated with tofacitinib. All receptors derive from a human donor with alopecia areata. Both conserved end residues are trimmed from each CDR3. The D gene is left open where the match is weak.

j_call: TRBJ1-2
v_call: TRBV11-1
d_call: -
cdr3_aa: ASSTHRDGYT

j_call: TRBJ2-7
v_call: TRBV6-1
d_call: TRBD1
cdr3_aa: ASSARQGSGTYEQY

j_call: TRBJ2-1
v_call: TRBV25-1
d_call: -
cdr3_aa: ASSEFREQF

j_call: TRBJ2-2
v_call: TRBV30
d_call: TRBD1
cdr3_aa: AWKGDRGRRHTGELF

j_call: TRBJ1-6
v_call: TRBV6-6
d_call: -
cdr3_aa: ASTPGNSPLH

j_call: TRBJ1-1
v_call: TRBV7-6
d_call: -
cdr3_aa: ASSLRVRGLHTEAF

j_call: TRBJ1-3
v_call: TRBV5-1
d_call: TRBD1
cdr3_aa: ASSLGTGSSGNTIY

j_call: TRBJ2-3
v_call: TRBV7-2
d_call: -
cdr3_aa: ASSLAGGRDTQY

j_call: TRBJ2-1
v_call: TRBV27
d_call: TRBD2
cdr3_aa: ASTPGLAAPYNEQF

j_call: TRBJ2-3
v_call: TRBV29-1
d_call: -
cdr3_aa: SVAFYGPGTDTQY